These T cell receptor beta chains were read from a single sample in a study of long-term antiretroviral therapy in people with HIV. Clones were read by immunoSEQ multiplex PCR, and TCRdb kept only the in-frame ones, dropping some. The data contain roughly 30,000 clones, more than 80% of them singletons. The material was unsorted PBMCs, obtained 0.3 years after starting antiretroviral therapy. The receptors shown here come from a man between 35 and 55 years old with HIV. The CDR3 runs from the conserved cysteine through the conserved F or W. Fields, in order: J gene, V gene, D gene, clone size, CDR3 protein, CDR3 DNA. D genes are given only for firm matches. For some rows the clone size is stated as once, few or many, or as a class when expanded; others skip it.

>TRBJ2-7|TRBV6-6|TRBD1|NA
CASSYGGQGTREQYF
TGTGCCAGCAGTTACGGGGGACAGGGAACACGCGAGCAGTACTTC
>TRBJ2-7|TRBV19|NA|few
CASSSLGRGRYEQYF
TGTGCCAGTAGTAGCCTCGGAAGGGGTCGATACGAGCAGTACTTC
>TRBJ2-5|TRBV5-4|NA|few
CASSLLGAQYF
TGTGCCAGCAGCTTGTTGGGGGCCCAGTACTTC
>TRBJ1-1|TRBV6-4|NA|NA
CASSDSRAVAFF
TGTGCCAGCAGTGACTCTAGGGCAGTAGCTTTCTTT
>TRBJ1-1|TRBV18|NA|NA
CASSPRTPRNTEAFF
TGTGCCAGCTCACCACGGACACCTAGGAACACTGAAGCTTTCTTT
>TRBJ1-5|TRBV7-2|NA|NA
CASSLNTGNQPQHF
TGTGCCAGCAGCTTAAACACAGGCAATCAGCCCCAGCATTTT
>TRBJ2-1|TRBV6-6|NA|NA
CASSPLGRPGNEQFF
TGTGCCAGCAGTCCCCTCGGACGACCGGGGAATGAGCAGTTCTTC
>TRBJ2-2|TRBV14|NA|NA
CASSATRQVTGELFF
TGTGCCAGCAGCGCGACACGACAGGTCACCGGGGAGCTGTTTTTT
>TRBJ1-1|TRBV11-2|TRBD1|NA
CASSLTFDRVNEAFF
TGTGCCAGCAGCTTGACCTTCGACAGGGTAAATGAAGCTTTCTTT
>TRBJ2-1|TRBV5-8|NA|NA
CASSSTGPISYNEQFF
TGTGCCAGCAGCTCCACCGGGCCCATATCCTACAATGAGCAGTTCTTC
>TRBJ2-7|TRBV5-5|NA|NA
CASSLGTGLGEQYF
TGTGCCAGCAGCTTGGGGACGGGACTGGGCGAGCAGTACTTC
>TRBJ2-7|TRBV4-2|NA|NA
CASSQATDSRGYEQYF
TGTGCCAGCAGCCAAGCTACCGACAGCAGGGGCTACGAGCAGTACTTC
>TRBJ2-6|TRBV5-5|NA|NA
CASSLDNSNVLTF
TGTGCCAGCAGCCTGGACAACTCCAACGTCCTGACTTTC
>TRBJ1-2|TRBV10-2|NA|NA
CASSPTEGVYGYTF
TGCGCCAGCAGCCCCACGGAAGGGGTATATGGCTACACCTTC
>TRBJ2-7|TRBV27|NA|NA
CASSLSDPPYEQYF
TGTGCCAGCAGTTTATCGGATCCCCCTTACGAGCAGTACTTC
>TRBJ1-3|TRBV25-1|NA|NA
CASSEARNTIYF
TGTGCCAGCAGCGAAGCCAGAAACACCATATATTTT
>TRBJ2-5|TRBV19|TRBD1|NA
CASSTRTGGETQYF
TGTGCCAGTAGTACTCGGACAGGGGGAGAGACCCAGTACTTC
>TRBJ2-7|TRBV19|TRBD1|NA
CASSMSRKGTGRPYEQYF
TGTGCCAGTAGTATGAGTCGTAAGGGGACAGGTCGTCCCTACGAGCAGTACTTC
>TRBJ1-1|TRBV18|NA|NA
CASSPGGGDTEAFF
TGTGCCAGCTCACCCGGGGGAGGGGATACTGAAGCTTTCTTT